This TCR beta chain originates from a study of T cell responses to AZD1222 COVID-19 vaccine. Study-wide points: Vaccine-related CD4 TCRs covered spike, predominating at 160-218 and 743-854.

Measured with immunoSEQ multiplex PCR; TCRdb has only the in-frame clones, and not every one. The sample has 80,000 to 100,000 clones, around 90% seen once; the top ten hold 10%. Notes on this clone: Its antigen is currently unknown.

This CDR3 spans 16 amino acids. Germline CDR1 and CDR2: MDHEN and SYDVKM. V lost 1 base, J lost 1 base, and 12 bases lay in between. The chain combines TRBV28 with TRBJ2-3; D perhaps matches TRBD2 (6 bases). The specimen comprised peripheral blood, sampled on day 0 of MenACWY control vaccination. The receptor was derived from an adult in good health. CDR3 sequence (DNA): TGTGCCAGCAGTTTATACGGGGGTCTGGGCACAGATACGCAGTATTTT. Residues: CASSLYGGLGTDTQYF.